The 3 T cell receptor beta chains presented below share a single source sample, sequenced in a study of radiotherapy plus CTLA-4 blockade in lung cancer. Using immunoSEQ multiplex PCR, the repertoire was profiled, and TCRdb retains in-frame clones only, with some absent. The sample contains roughly 50,000 clones, 82% of which appear only once. Material: peripheral blood, obtained from a patient treated with radiotherapy plus ipilimumab. The receptors were sampled from a human donor with non-small cell lung cancer who had stable disease on radiotherapy plus ipilimumab.

This chain joins TRBV4-3 and TRBJ2-7, with TRBD1 matching over 12 bases. The CDR3 totals 15 residues. Trimming at V came to 4 bases and at J to 4 bases, leaving 5 bases not matched to a gene. The V gene's germline CDR1 is LGHNA and CDR2 YSLEER. Written as DNA, the CDR3 is TGCGCCAGCAGCCCGTGGGACAGGGGGCGGTACGAGCAGTACTTC. Encoded protein: CASSPWDRGRYEQYF.

This clone occurred once. The gene calls are TRBV5-1 and TRBJ1-4; the match to TRBD1 covers 7 bases. The ends lost 4 bases at V and 3 bases at J; junction bases unmatched: 6. The CDR3 length is 15 residues. From germline, CDR1 is SGHRS and CDR2 YFSETQ. CDR3 in amino acids: CASSPLQGSNEKLFF. The DNA of the CDR3 is TGCGCCAGCAGCCCATTACAGGGGTCTAATGAAAAACTGTTTTTT.

V is TRBV5-6 and J is TRBJ2-3; 11 nucleotides agree with TRBD2. The germline CDR1 and CDR2 sequences are SGHDT and YYEEEE. The junction had 4 bases not matched to a gene; V was cut back by 4 bases and J by 0 bases. The CDR3 is 16 residues long. The CDR3: CASSPLAGGSTDTQYF. The CDR3 bases are TGTGCCAGCAGCCCATTAGCGGGGGGGAGCACAGATACGCAGTATTTT.